These T cell receptor beta chains were read from a single sample in a study of blood T cell repertoires in COVID-19. Some clones are missing from TCRdb's copy, which holds only in-frame ones; the method was immunoSEQ multiplex PCR. The data contain approximately 180,000 clones, under 90% of them singletons. The sequenced sample consisted of peripheral blood. All receptors come from a person aged 65 to 85 with COVID-19, enrolled during active disease. The CDR3 runs from the conserved cysteine through the conserved F or W. A D gene is named only where the DNA matches it firmly. Clone size is given for some rows only: seen once, a few or many times, or a class if the clone is expanded.

D gene	V gene	J gene	clone size	CDR3 protein	CDR3 DNA
TRBD1	TRBV2	TRBJ1-1	-	CASSEGMQGANTEAFF	TGTGCCAGCAGTGAAGGAATGCAGGGGGCCAACACTGAAGCTTTCTTT
-	TRBV19	TRBJ1-6	-	CASSAGLSPGSPLHF	TGTGCCAGTAGTGCGGGACTGTCGCCAGGTTCACCCCTCCACTTT
-	TRBV9	TRBJ1-5	-	CASSVVFWSVEGGNQPQHF	TGTGCCAGCAGCGTAGTTTTCTGGTCCGTAGAGGGGGGCAATCAGCCCCAGCATTTT
TRBD2	TRBV3-1/TRBV3-2	TRBJ2-2	-	CASSRTSGRRGYTGELFF	TGTGCCAGCAGTCGGACTAGCGGGAGGCGGGGATACACCGGGGAGCTGTTTTTT
TRBD2	TRBV19	TRBJ2-5	-	CASTPRVAGAQETQYF	TGTGCCAGTACCCCTCGGGTAGCGGGGGCACAAGAGACCCAGTACTTC
TRBD1	TRBV15	TRBJ2-7	-	CATSPTGNIYEQYF	TGTGCCACCAGCCCGACAGGGAATATTTACGAGCAGTACTTC
-	TRBV12-3/TRBV12-4	TRBJ1-2	-	CASGYRRGGYTF	TGTGCCAGCGGATACCGGCGGGGGGGCTACACCTTC
TRBD1	TRBV19	TRBJ2-1	-	CASRDRSYNEQFF	TGTGCCAGCCGGGACAGGTCCTACAATGAGCAGTTCTTC
-	TRBV19	TRBJ1-6	-	CASSTRQDNSPLHF	TGTGCCAGTAGTACGCGACAGGATAATTCACCCCTCCACTTT
-	TRBV29-1	TRBJ1-4	-	CSVVENEKLFF	TGCAGCGTTGTCGAGAATGAAAAACTGTTTTTT
-	TRBV29-1	TRBJ1-1	-	CSVAFRAGGTEAFF	TGCAGCGTTGCATTTAGGGCCGGGGGGACTGAAGCTTTCTTT
-	TRBV30	TRBJ2-7	-	CAWSVTGGSSYEQYF	TGTGCCTGGAGTGTAACGGGGGGCAGTTCCTACGAGCAGTACTTC
-	TRBV28	TRBJ1-3	-	CATRLNTIYF	TGTGCCACCCGTCTGAACACCATATATTTT
TRBD2	TRBV7-6	TRBJ2-1	-	CASSSTSGSAGEQFF	TGTGCCAGCAGCTCAACTAGCGGGAGCGCGGGTGAGCAGTTCTTC
-	TRBV19	TRBJ1-1	-	CASSMPAGLTEAFF	TGTGCCAGTAGTATGCCCGCGGGTCTCACTGAAGCTTTCTTT
-	TRBV5-5	TRBJ2-2	-	CASSSQNTGELFF	TGTGCCAGCAGCTCCCAAAACACCGGGGAGCTGTTTTTT
-	TRBV14	TRBJ2-7	-	CASSQVRAKGERGSYEQYF	TGTGCCAGCAGCCAAGTTAGGGCTAAGGGGGAACGAGGAAGCTACGAGCAGTACTTC
TRBD2	TRBV7-9	TRBJ2-7	-	CASSSWGRLAGEGYEQYF	TGTGCCAGCAGCTCTTGGGGACGACTAGCGGGAGAGGGTTACGAGCAGTACTTC
-	TRBV6-5	TRBJ2-7	-	CASQDRTYEQYF	TGTGCCAGCCAGGACAGAACCTACGAGCAGTACTTC
-	TRBV7-9	TRBJ2-1	-	CASVTFGRDSYNEQFF	TGTGCCAGCGTCACCTTTGGCAGGGACTCCTACAATGAGCAGTTCTTC
-	TRBV5-6	TRBJ1-1	-	CASSRVGGGGPPNTEAFF	TGTGCCAGCAGCCGAGTGGGGGGAGGAGGCCCCCCGAACACTGAAGCTTTCTTT
-	TRBV25-1	TRBJ1-6	medium-sized	CASSADYRDTYNSPLHF	TGTGCCAGCAGTGCAGACTACCGGGACACCTATAATTCACCCCTCCACTTT
TRBD1	TRBV4-3	TRBJ1-1	-	CASSQRQGAGTEAFF	TGCGCCAGCAGCCAAAGACAGGGGGCCGGGACTGAAGCTTTCTTT
TRBD2	TRBV24-1	TRBJ2-1	-	CATSDLQRTSGRGEQFF	TGTGCCACCAGTGATTTGCAGCGGACTAGCGGGAGGGGCGAGCAGTTCTTC
TRBD2	TRBV5-1	TRBJ2-7	-	CASSRNSLAGGSYEQYF	TGCGCCAGCAGCCGCAACTCATTAGCGGGGGGTTCCTACGAGCAGTACTTC
-	TRBV6-5	TRBJ1-3	-	CASGLGNTIYF	TGTGCCAGCGGTCTAGGAAACACCATATATTTT
-	TRBV6-2/TRBV6-3	TRBJ2-4	-	CASSPSHIAKNIQYF	TGTGCCAGCAGTCCCTCACACATAGCCAAAAACATTCAGTACTTC
-	TRBV7-2	TRBJ2-3	few	CASSPQRTDTQYF	TGTGCCAGCAGCCCCCAGCGTACAGATACGCAGTATTTT